This paragraph covers one T cell receptor (beta chain) sequence. In germline, CDR1 is LGHDT, CDR2 YNNKEL (reference sequence). The ends were cut back, 4 bases at V and 7 bases at J, with 11 bases in the middle. The CDR3 is made up of 14 amino acids. In the study's own analysis: From reference gene primer amplification, estimates of nucleated cell counts were derived. Using immunoSEQ multiplex PCR, the repertoire was profiled, and TCRdb retains in-frame clones only, with some absent. For V, J and clone size, that table is used; D and trimming come from the DNA. The sample holds over 70,000 clones, 77% seen once. The data belong to a study of blood T cell repertoires in COVID-19. Study at large: T cells, B-cell-depleted T cells, or PBMCs provided the cDNA or gDNA that served as material.

The sample taken for sequencing was peripheral blood. The sequence was obtained from a woman aged 80 or older with acute or convalescent COVID-19. The chain is built from TRBV3-1 (or the pseudogene TRBV3-2) and TRBJ1-6; TRBD1 might be the D (6 bases). As DNA, the CDR3 is TGTGCCAGCAGCCTCCCGGGACACAATTCACCCCTCCACTTT. This sequence encodes CASSLPGHNSPLHF.